One and the same sample provided the 5 T cell receptor beta chains below, sequenced in a study of shared clonotypes between healthy human individuals. Some clones are missing from TCRdb's copy, which holds only in-frame ones; the method was immunoSEQ multiplex PCR. The sample holds about 2.4 million clones, around nine tenths seen once. The sample consisted of naive CD4+ T cells sorted from blood. Subset in this sample: CD45RA+ positively selected. The receptors come from a man younger than 30 in good health.

This chain uses TRBV30 with TRBJ1-3; 12 bases line up with TRBD1. CDR1 is GTSNPN and CDR2 is SVGIG in the germline V gene (reference sequence). The CDR3 totals 20 residues. The J segment lost 2 bases and the V segment lost 0 bases, leaving 14 bases of the junction unmatched. This CDR3 reads CAWSVGKISGTGGPGNTIYF. DNA of the CDR3: TGTGCCTGGAGTGTGGGAAAAATCTCCGGGACAGGGGGCCCTGGAAACACCATATATTTT.

V and J are TRBV4-1 and TRBJ1-2; D is possibly TRBD1 (6 bases). The CDR3 contains 16 residues. Germline V CDR1 and CDR2: MGHRA, YSYEKL. Trimming shortened V by 3 bases and J by 6 bases, and 20 bases separated the two germline ends. CDR3 DNA sequence: TGCGCCAGCAGCCAGATACCAGGGGCCGGGTCTAATGGCTACACCTTC. This codes for CASSQIPGAGSNGYTF.

V gene TRBV5-5 combines with J gene TRBJ2-2; the D gene could be TRBD1 or TRBD2 (5 bases each). V gave up 4 bases and J gave up 2 bases, with 9 bases separating them. CDR1 and CDR2 (germline): SGHKS, YYEKEE (reference sequence). The CDR3 totals 14 residues. CDR3 amino acids: CASSRGTNTGELFF. CDR3 DNA: TGTGCCAGCAGCCGAGGGACCAACACCGGGGAGCTGTTTTTT. Using reference TRBV5-5 and TRBJ2-2 for the parts outside the CDR3, the full variable domain is DAGVTQSPTHLIKTRGQQVTLRCSPISGHKSVSWYQQVLGQGPQFIFQYYEKEERGRGNFPDRFSARQFPNYSSELNVNALLLGDSALYLCASSRGTNTGELFFGEGSRLTVL.

This chain joins TRBV11-2 and TRBJ1-1; D may be TRBD1 (6 bases). Per germline, CDR1 SGHAT and CDR2 FQNNGV. The V gene lost 5 bases and the J gene lost 7 bases, with 20 bases spanning the gap. The CDR3 contains 15 residues. The CDR3 loop reads CASSPGRGAQGEAFF. DNA of the CDR3: TGTGCCAGCAGCCCGGGCCGGGGGGCGCAGGGTGAAGCTTTCTTT.

This clone has only a few counts. The same CDR3 is also encoded by other DNA sequences in this sample. The V call is TRBV30, the J call TRBJ1-1, with 8 nucleotides matching TRBD1. The CDR3 totals 12 residues. The trim removed 2 bases at V and 6 bases at J, leaving 2 bases unmatched. Germline-derived CDR1 and CDR2 are GTSNPN and SVGIG (reference sequence). The CDR3 nucleotides read TGTGCCTGGAGTACAGGGGGTCCTGAAGCTTTCTTT. Protein sequence: CAWSTGGPEAFF.